This is a list of T cell receptor beta chains from one sample in a study of OX40 agonist ivuxolimab in advanced cancers. Measured with immunoSEQ multiplex PCR; TCRdb has only the in-frame clones, and not every one. The profile shows roughly 56,000 clones, roughly nine tenths of them singletons. Specimen: CD4+ or CD8+ T cells sorted from blood, collected in a trial of the OX40 agonist ivuxolimab. The receptor source for this set is an adult with an advanced solid tumor such as melanoma, head and neck, liver or kidney cancer. CDR3s include the opening cysteine and the closing phenylalanine or tryptophan. Each record gives: CDR3 protein, CDR3 DNA, V gene, clone size, D gene, CDR3 length, J gene. A D gene is named only where the DNA matches it firmly. A clone size is listed for some rows: how often the clone was seen (once, few, many), or a class if it is expanded.

CASSYGGSYEQYF TGTGCCAGCAGTTACGGGGGAAGCTACGAGCAGTACTTC TRBV6-6 once NA 13 TRBJ2-7
CASSPGTYTDTQYF TGTGCCAGCTCACCGGGGACTTACACAGATACGCAGTATTTT TRBV18 NA NA 14 TRBJ2-3
CASSPDHGVLSETQYF TGTGCTAGCAGTCCAGACCACGGGGTGCTTTCAGAGACCCAGTACTTC TRBV7-7 NA NA 16 TRBJ2-5
CASSVDPQNTIYF TGTGCCAGCAGCGTAGATCCCCAAAACACCATATATTTT TRBV9 NA NA 13 TRBJ1-3
CASSPSGLVAGELFF TGTGCCAGCTCACCCAGCGGGTTGGTCGCCGGGGAGCTGTTTTTT TRBV18 NA NA 15 TRBJ2-2
CASLGDSGNTIYF TGTGCCAGTCTCGGTGACTCTGGAAACACCATATATTTT TRBV18 NA NA 13 TRBJ1-3
CASSRAGEETQYF TGCGCCAGCAGCCGGGCAGGCGAAGAGACCCAGTACTTC TRBV4-1 NA NA 13 TRBJ2-5
CASNYRGGGETQYF TGTGCCAGCAACTATCGAGGGGGGGGAGAGACCCAGTACTTC TRBV11-2 NA NA 14 TRBJ2-5
CASSRTGVSYGYTF TGTGCCAGCAGCCGGACAGGGGTATCCTATGGCTATACCTTC TRBV6-5 NA TRBD1 14 TRBJ1-2
CASSRGGGEQYF TGTGCCAGCAGTCGGGGGGGCGGCGAGCAGTACTTC TRBV6-6 NA TRBD2 12 TRBJ2-7